This T cell receptor (beta chain) was sequenced for a study of T cell repertoires in cytomegalovirus infection. MiXCR was run by TCRdb on the reads, yielding one entry per CDR3 protein. The sample consists of some 800,000 distinct CDR3 sequences, 25% to 30% of them appearing once. CDR1 and CDR2 (germline): SGHVS, FQNEAQ. This CDR3 contains 14 residues. In the case of this clonotype: Its antigen is not identified. This may come from a read error, since a much larger clone is one base off.

The specimen comprised cultured CD8+ T cells from PBMCs, sampled from culture after CMV antigen stimulation. This sequence joins TRBV7-8 and TRBJ2-5; D remains ambiguous. The sequence was obtained from a human donor in good health (CMV status not recorded). Some clones in this sample may be carry-over from other donors' samples. In DNA, the CDR3 is TGTGCCAGCACCTTACCAGTGGGCGAAGAGACCCAGTACTTC. Translation gives CASTLPVGEETQYF.